The 17 T cell receptor beta chains given below trace back to one sample, sequenced in a study of control samples from healthy donors and cancer patients. Only in-frame clones appear in the TCRdb table, and some are missing; sequencing was by immunoSEQ multiplex PCR. The data hold roughly 200,000 clones, with 85% to 95% observed a single time. Sequenced sample: blood. These receptors all come from a man aged 50-60 years in good health.

The V gene is TRBV12-2, the J gene TRBJ2-7; the D segment call TRBD2 is taken from the table without a DNA check. TRBV12-2 is given as a pseudogene. This CDR3 spans 15 amino acids. CDR3 amino acids: CASRLELAGPPGQYV. The CDR3 DNA reads as TGTGCAAGTCGCTTGGAACTAGCGGGGCCACCCGGGCAGTACGTC.

The J gene is TRBJ1-2, the V gene TRBV6-5, with a weak D call TRBD1 (6 bases). The CDR3 has 15 residues. Trimming left V 0 bases short and J 4 bases short, with 12 bases between. Germline loops: CDR1 MNHEY, CDR2 SVGAGI. CDR3 DNA: TGTGCCAGCAGTTACTCGGGGGCCCAATTCTATGGCTACACCTTC. It is translated as CASSYSGAQFYGYTF.

This clone was detected ten times or more. This rearrangement joins TRBV2 to TRBJ1-5; maybe TRBD1 (5 bases). V lost 7 bases, J lost 7 bases, and 17 bases lay in between. CDR3 size: 14 residues. CDR1 and CDR2 (germline): SNHLY, FYNNEI. In DNA form, the CDR3 reads TGTGCCAGCAAGACGGACATCTTAATACAGCCCCAGCATTTT. It is translated as CASKTDILIQPQHF.

This clone occurred once. The chain links TRBV9 to TRBJ2-3; a weak D match, TRBD1 (5 bases). The CDR3 covers 14 residues. Germline CDR1 is SGDLS and CDR2 is YYNGEE. The V gene lost 2 bases and the J gene lost 1 base, with 8 bases spanning the gap. The CDR3 DNA reads TGTGCCAGCAGCGTGTCAGGGCGCACAGATACGCAGTATTTT. Its translation: CASSVSGRTDTQYF.

This sequence joins TRBV10-2 and TRBJ2-7, with a tentative D call TRBD2 (7 bases). Per germline, CDR1 WSHSY and CDR2 SAAADI. The CDR3 length is 13 residues. Trimming stripped 8 bases from V and 1 base from J, with 12 bases between. CDR3 coding DNA: TGCGCCAGCGGGGGGGCAGGATCCTACGAGCAGTACGTC. It yields the protein CASGGAGSYEQYV.

This chain joins TRBV3-1 (or the pseudogene TRBV3-2) and TRBJ1-6; D remains ambiguous. The ends were cut back, 0 bases at V and 8 bases at J, with 8 bases in the middle. CDR1 is LGHDT, CDR2 YNNKEL, per germline (reference sequence). The CDR3 covers 14 residues. The CDR3 region has the DNA TGTGCCAGCAGCCAAGATTCGAGCTATTCACCCCTCCACTTT. Residues: CASSQDSSYSPLHF.

The rearrangement uses TRBV27 and TRBJ2-7; 8 bases are a match to TRBD1. The CDR3 spans 15 residues. Looked up from germline, CDR1 is MNHEY and CDR2 is SMNVEV (reference sequence). J gave up 2 bases and V 5 bases, and 8 bases lay outside the gene matches. The DNA of the CDR3 is TGTGCCAGCAGTCCACTCGGACAGGGACCCTACGAGCAGTACGTC. Residues: CASSPLGQGPYEQYV.

This sequence joins TRBV7-3 and TRBJ1-2; D is undetermined. V was pared by 3 bases and J by 3 bases, with 14 bases between. Germline loops: CDR1 SGHTA, CDR2 FQGTGA. The length of the CDR3 is 15 residues. This CDR3 reads CASSFSSAAYYGYTF. The CDR3 bases are TGTGCCAGCAGCTTTTCTTCGGCGGCCTACTATGGCTACACCTTC.

The chain employs TRBV5-6 and TRBJ2-1; D gene unclear. Germline CDR1 SGHDT, CDR2 YYEEEE. The CDR3 sequence is 12 residues long. Trimming stripped 2 bases from V and 12 bases from J, with 12 bases between. The CDR3 region has the DNA TGTGCCAGCAGCTTCCGGTCCCAGAGGCAGTTCTTC. This gives the protein CASSFRSQRQFF. The whole variable domain, remainder taken from reference TRBV5-6 and TRBJ2-1, is DAGVTQSPTHLIKTRGQQVTLRCSPKSGHDTVSWYQQALGQGPQFIFQYYEEEERQRGNFPDRFSGHQFPNYSSELNVNALLLGDSALYLCASSFRSQRQFFGPGTRLTVL.

The genes are TRBV10-1 and TRBJ1-5; D is uncertain. There are 12 residues in the CDR3. Trimming removed 3 bases at V and 5 bases at J, with 5 bases between. Per germline, CDR1 WNHNN and CDR2 SYGVQD (reference sequence). CDR3 coding DNA: TGCGCCAGCAGTGAATTAGATCAGCCCCAGCATTTT. This encodes CASSELDQPQHF.

There are a few counts of this clone. Within the sample, other DNA sequences also encode this same CDR3. The chain combines TRBV2 with TRBJ1-2; D gene uncertain. Germline lookup yields CDR1 SNHLY and CDR2 FYNNEI. This CDR3 contains 12 residues. V shed 2 bases and J shed 2 bases, with 3 bases lying between them. The CDR3 loop reads CASSEYNYGYTF. The CDR3 DNA follows: TGTGCCAGCAGTGAATACAACTATGGCTACACCTTC.

The chain is built from TRBV19 and TRBJ2-5; 9 nucleotides align to TRBD1. With V trimmed by 4 bases and J by 5 bases, 11 bases remained unmatched. The CDR3 covers 16 residues. In germline, CDR1 is LNHDA, CDR2 SQIVND (reference sequence). The CDR3 sequence is CASSNRPGQGIETQYF. The CDR3 coding sequence is TGTGCCAGTAGTAATCGGCCGGGACAGGGAATCGAGACCCAGTACTTC.

The chain couples TRBV9 to TRBJ2-7, with D possibly being TRBD1 (6 bases). The V gene's germline CDR1 is SGDLS and CDR2 YYNGEE. The germline V and J ends were trimmed by 3 bases and 3 bases, with 13 bases remaining between them. This CDR3 region has 14 residues. As DNA, the CDR3 is TGTGCCAGCAGCGGACAGGAGTCGGGCTACGAGCAGTACTTC. It translates to CASSGQESGYEQYF.

This chain links TRBV21-1 with TRBJ2-1; the D call of TRBD2 is as the table states it, not checked on the DNA. TRBV21-1 is tagged as a pseudogene. CDR3 size: 21 residues. This CDR3 is CASSLTGPIETSGGVGNEQFF. The DNA for the CDR3 is TGTGCCAGCAGTTTGACAGGCCCAATTGAGACTAGCGGGGGGGTCGGCAATGAGCAGTTCTTC.

The V gene is TRBV6-6, the J gene TRBJ1-2, with 7 bases matching TRBD1. Per the germline V gene, CDR1 is MNHNY and CDR2 is SVGAGI (reference sequence). V lost 7 bases and J lost 8; bases outside the gene matches: 10. The CDR3 is 13 amino acids. CDR3 DNA sequence: TGTGCCAGCATTGAGCAGGGGGAAGGAGGCTACACCTTC. This sequence encodes CASIEQGEGGYTF.

CDR3 nucleotide sequence: TGTGCCAGTAGTCCAAGACTCTATGGCTACACCTTC. This gives the protein CASSPRLYGYTF. The rearrangement uses TRBV19 and TRBJ1-2; D is ambiguous. Germline CDR1 and CDR2: LNHDA and SQIVND (reference sequence). Between the trimmed V and J ends, which lost 5 bases and 4 bases, there was a span of 8 bases. This CDR3 region has 12 residues. Combining the CDR3 with reference TRBV19 and TRBJ1-2 gives the whole variable domain DGGITQSPKYLFRKEGQNVTLSCEQNLNHDAMYWYRQDPGQGLRLIYYSQIVNDFQKGDIAEGYSVSREKKESFPLTVTSAQKNPTAFYLCASSPRLYGYTFGSGTRLTVV.

The V and J genes are TRBV28 and TRBJ2-3; 8 positions match TRBD2. CDR3 size: 15 residues. V shed 7 bases, J shed 8 bases, and the junction held 14 bases outside the gene matches. CDR1 is MDHEN and CDR2 is SYDVKM in the germline V gene. CDR3 region: CASTGGASLGLTQYF. As DNA, the CDR3 is TGTGCCAGCACGGGGGGGGCTTCTTTGGGACTTACGCAGTATTTT.